These 21 T cell receptor beta chains came from one sample sequenced in a study of shared clonotypes between healthy human individuals. The repertoire was sequenced with immunoSEQ multiplex PCR; TCRdb's copy has only in-frame clones and lacks some. Counted here are 2 million or so clones, 95% occurring once; the ten biggest clones make up 0.1% to 0.15%. Sample: naive CD4+ T cells sorted from blood. Subset: CD45RA+ positively selected. These receptors originate from a man aged 18-30 years in good health.

Worth noting for this clone: At one of its ends the junction is not consistent with the germline gene, which may arise from a read error. The V gene is TRBV10-1, the J gene TRBJ2-7; D possibly matches TRBD1 or TRBD2 (6 bases each). The CDR3 is made up of 14 amino acids. Germline values: CDR1 WNHNN, CDR2 SYGVQD (reference sequence). The DNA of the CDR3 is TGCGCCAGCAGCGAGTCGGGGGCCCAGTACGAGCAGTACTTC. The encoded protein is CASSESGAQYEQYF.

The chain combines TRBV12-2 with TRBJ2-1; the table's TRBD2 call for D was not verified on the DNA. TRBV12-2 is designated a pseudogene. CDR3 length: 16 amino acids. The CDR3 loop is CASRLGLAGGLDEQFF. The CDR3 bases are TGTGCAAGTCGCCTCGGACTAGCGGGGGGGCTCGATGAGCAGTTCTTC.

The V call is TRBV6-5, the J call TRBJ2-1; 8 bases match TRBD1. Germline assignment: CDR1 MNHEY and CDR2 SVGAGI. With V trimmed by 6 bases and J by 0 bases, 4 bases remained unmatched. The CDR3 sequence is 15 residues long. The CDR3 nucleotides read TGTGCCAGCAGAAACACAGGGGGCTCCTACAATGAGCAGTTCTTC. As protein: CASRNTGGSYNEQFF.

The V and J genes are TRBV28 and TRBJ2-7; D gene ambiguous. Germline V gene lookup returns CDR1 MDHEN and CDR2 SYDVKM. The CDR3 totals 15 residues. V lost 6 bases, J lost 2 bases, and 17 bases lay in between. CDR3 coding DNA: TGTGCCAGCAGGCTAGGGTACGTGCCAGCCTACGAGCAGTACTTC. Its protein product is CASRLGYVPAYEQYF.

The chain links TRBV7-9 to TRBJ2-7, with 12 bases lining up with TRBD2. Trimming removed 4 bases from V and 2 bases from J; junction bases left unmatched: 9. This CDR3 has 17 amino acids. The germline V gene has CDR1 SEHNR and CDR2 FQNEAQ (reference sequence). CDR3 sequence reads: CASSSRLAGGRTYEQYF. In nucleotides, the CDR3 is TGTGCCAGCAGCTCAAGGCTAGCGGGAGGGAGAACCTACGAGCAGTACTTC.

The rearrangement joins TRBV27 to TRBJ2-7, with TRBD1 identical over 7 bases. Germline loops: CDR1 MNHEY, CDR2 SMNVEV (reference sequence). V gave up 3 bases and J gave up 0 bases; unmatched junction bases: 2. This CDR3 has 14 residues. CDR3 loop: CASSLDRSSYEQYF. DNA of the CDR3: TGTGCCAGCAGTTTGGACAGGAGCTCCTACGAGCAGTACTTC.

In the case of this clone: The sample contains more than one DNA sequence encoding this CDR3. The V gene is TRBV10-3, the J gene TRBJ2-3; D ambiguous. This CDR3 spans 15 amino acids. V shed 0 bases and J shed 1 base, with 8 bases lying between them. The V gene's germline CDR1 is ENHRY and CDR2 SYGVKD. The CDR3 sequence is CAISESRQGTDTQYF. In DNA, the CDR3 is TGTGCCATCAGTGAGTCGAGGCAAGGCACAGATACGCAGTATTTT.

The chain carries TRBV6-1 and TRBJ2-2; tentatively, D is TRBD2 (7 bases). The length of the CDR3 is 14 residues. CDR1 is MNHNS and CDR2 is SASEGT in the germline V gene. Trimming pared 5 bases from V and 7 bases from J, leaving 14 bases between. This CDR3 reads CASSIQGGGGELFF. The CDR3 DNA sequence: TGTGCCAGCAGTATACAGGGAGGGGGCGGGGAGCTGTTTTTT.

The chain combines TRBV4-1 with TRBJ1-5; weak D call: TRBD1 (5 bases). From germline, CDR1 is MGHRA and CDR2 YSYEKL. V lost 0 bases to trimming and J lost 0 bases, with 21 bases between them. There are 20 residues in the CDR3. The CDR3, as DNA: TGCGCCAGCAGCCAAGATAACGGCAGGGCCACTGCATATAGCAATCAGCCCCAGCATTTT. Protein product: CASSQDNGRATAYSNQPQHF.

The chain employs TRBV7-2 and TRBJ1-3; tentatively, D is TRBD1 (5 bases). The CDR3 totals 16 residues. Germline-derived CDR1 and CDR2 are SGHTA and FQGNSA. V lost 0 bases and J 0 bases, leaving 9 bases between the germline ends. The CDR3 sequence: CASSLARGSSGNTIYF. CDR3 DNA sequence: TGTGCCAGCAGCTTAGCGCGGGGCAGCTCTGGAAACACCATATATTTT.

V and J are TRBV29-1 and TRBJ2-3, with D possibly TRBD2 on 6 matching bases. CDR1 is SQVTM and CDR2 is ANQGSEA in the germline V gene. The CDR3 consists of 14 residues. V shed 8 bases and J shed 0 bases, with 15 bases lying between them. As DNA, the CDR3 is TGCAGCCCGGACGGGACTTTAAGCACAGATACGCAGTATTTT. Translating gives CSPDGTLSTDTQYF.

The table lists this clone with a count of one. The chain couples TRBV2 to TRBJ2-7, with 9 positions matching TRBD1. Unmatched junction bases numbered 9, after V lost 6 bases and J lost 3 bases. CDR3 size: 15 residues. Looked up from germline, CDR1 is SNHLY and CDR2 is FYNNEI. The CDR3 is CASSGDREYNYEQYF. For the CDR3, the DNA is TGTGCCAGCAGCGGGGACAGGGAGTATAACTACGAGCAGTACTTC.

The chain employs TRBV7-9 and TRBJ2-1; D is ambiguous. This CDR3 is built from 11 residues. CDR1 is SEHNR, CDR2 FQNEAQ, per germline (reference sequence). V shed 6 bases and J shed 15 bases, with 15 bases lying between them. The CDR3 protein is CASSRTHPAFF. The CDR3 DNA sequence: TGTGCCAGCAGTCGGACCCACCCCGCGTTCTTC.

This rearrangement joins TRBV4-1 to TRBJ2-5; 11 nucleotides agree with TRBD2. Germline V gene data show CDR1 as MGHRA and CDR2 as YSYEKL. J was trimmed by 5 bases and V by 8 bases; bases with no gene match: 7. The CDR3 has 14 amino acids. CDR3: CASSASGGYETQYF. The CDR3 DNA reads as TGCGCCAGCTCGGCTAGCGGGGGGTATGAGACCCAGTACTTC.

Of note for this clone: The sample contains more than one DNA sequence encoding this CDR3. The genes are TRBV7-9 and TRBJ2-5; a possible D gene is TRBD2 (5 bases). Germline V lookup: CDR1 SEHNR, CDR2 FQNEAQ (reference sequence). The CDR3 contains 14 residues. Trimming took 0 bases from V and 0 from J, leaving 5 bases between them. In DNA, the CDR3 is TGTGCCAGCAGCTTAGCGCGGGACCAAGAGACCCAGTACTTC. This sequence encodes CASSLARDQETQYF.

The chain joins TRBV5-4 to TRBJ2-7, with 10 bases that match TRBD1. This CDR3 has 15 amino acids. J lost 3 bases, V lost 4 bases, and 7 bases had no gene match. Per the germline V gene, CDR1 is SGHNT and CDR2 is YYREEE (reference sequence). CDR3 protein: CASSPMGQGHYEQYF. CDR3 coding DNA: TGTGCCAGCAGCCCTATGGGACAGGGGCACTACGAGCAGTACTTC.

The CDR3 sequence is CASSGGQGAYEQYF. CDR3 bases: TGTGCCAGCAGCGGCGGACAGGGGGCCTACGAGCAGTACTTC. The chain carries TRBV27 and TRBJ2-7; 10 positions agree with TRBD1. The CDR3 contains 14 residues. After removal of 6 bases from V and 2 bases from J, the junction contained 4 bases not matched to a gene. Looked up from germline, CDR1 is MNHEY and CDR2 is SMNVEV (reference sequence).

This chain joins TRBV4-2 and TRBJ2-7; no firm D call. The V gene lost 0 bases and the J gene lost 5 bases, with 8 bases spanning the gap. The length of the CDR3 is 13 residues. CDR1 is LGHNA and CDR2 is YNFKEQ in the germline V gene. The CDR3 DNA is TGTGCCAGCAGCCAAGAGTTCGCGGACGAGCAGTACTTC. The encoded protein is CASSQEFADEQYF.

Notes on this clone: The sample has other DNA sequences that encode this CDR3 too. V gene TRBV5-1 combines with J gene TRBJ1-4, with unresolved D. The ends were cut back, 0 bases at V and 0 bases at J, with 3 bases in the middle. CDR3 length equals 14 residues. Germline V CDR1 and CDR2: SGHRS, YFSETQ. CDR3 sequence: CASSLATTNEKLFF. The CDR3 DNA is TGCGCCAGCAGCTTGGCCACAACTAATGAAAAACTGTTTTTT.

The chain carries TRBV4-3 and TRBJ2-3, with unresolved D. The CDR3 covers 12 residues. V was pared by 4 bases and J by 8 bases, with 10 bases between. Germline values: CDR1 LGHNA, CDR2 YSLEER. In nucleotides, the CDR3 is TGCGCCAGCAGCCTCGGTTTGGGTACGCAGTATTTT. It specifies CASSLGLGTQYF.

In DNA, the CDR3 is TGTGCCCGTGGTGTGAGGGGAGAGACCCAGTACTTC. Translating gives CARGVRGETQYF. The J gene is TRBJ2-5, the V gene TRBV30; either TRBD1 or TRBD2 may supply D (5 bases each). V was pared by 8 bases and J by 4 bases, with 14 bases between. The germline V gene encodes CDR1 GTSNPN and CDR2 SVGIG (reference sequence). The CDR3 sequence is 12 residues long.